Sequencing of this T cell receptor beta chain was carried out in a study of blood T cells in healthy people across ages. Overall study: Template switching recovered approximately one barcoded beta molecule for every two T cells. The study, taken as a whole, reports: Both naive CD4+ cell counts and diversity were greater in long-lived donors than in aged donors.

It was with a sample-barcoded 5' primer and a J-beta primer mix that a second PCR of roughly 7 to 12 cycles was run. Each of the cDNA molecules was tagged by a template-switch adaptor with 12 random nucleotides. TCRdb re-called the 5' RACE reads with MiXCR, one entry per CDR3 protein. The repertoire holds 650,000 to 800,000 distinct CDR3 sequences, roughly 44% seen once, with around 21% in the top ten. Per sample, at least 6 micrograms of total RNA were extracted. CDR3 size: 13 residues. Trimming cost V 5 bases and J 5 bases, with 12 bases left between them. Germline assignment: CDR1 WSHSY and CDR2 SAAADI. A remark on this clonotype: The antigen remains undetermined.

The sequenced material came from blood. The chain joins TRBV10-2 to TRBJ2-5; no firm D call. The clonotype comes from a man aged 60-69 years in good health. CDR3 nucleotides: TGCGCCAGCAGTACAGAAATTCACGAGACCCAGTACTTC. This gives the protein CASSTEIHETQYF.